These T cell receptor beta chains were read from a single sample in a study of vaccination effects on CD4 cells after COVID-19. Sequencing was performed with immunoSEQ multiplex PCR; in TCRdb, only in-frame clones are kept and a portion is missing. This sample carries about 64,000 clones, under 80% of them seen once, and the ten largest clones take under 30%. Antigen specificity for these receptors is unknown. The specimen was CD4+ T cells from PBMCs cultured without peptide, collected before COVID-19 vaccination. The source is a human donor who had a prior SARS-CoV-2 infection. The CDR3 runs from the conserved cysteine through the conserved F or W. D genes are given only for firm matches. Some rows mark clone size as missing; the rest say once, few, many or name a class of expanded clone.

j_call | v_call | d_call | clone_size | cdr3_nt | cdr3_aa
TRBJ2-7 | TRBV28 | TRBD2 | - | TGTGCCAGCAGTTTATGGAGGGTGGGAGGGAGGAGCTCCTACGAGCAGTACTTC | CASSLWRVGGRSSYEQYF
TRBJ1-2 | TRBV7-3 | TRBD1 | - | TGTGCCAGCAGCTCACAACCAGGGGGGAATGGCTACACCTTC | CASSSQPGGNGYTF
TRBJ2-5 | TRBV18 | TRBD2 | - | TGTGCCAGCTCACCACCTTCCTCCGGGACTAGTGGGGAGACCCAGTACTTC | CASSPPSSGTSGETQYF
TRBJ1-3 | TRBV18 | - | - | TGTGCCAGCTCACCACCGGAAGGATTTGGAAACACCATATATTTT | CASSPPEGFGNTIYF
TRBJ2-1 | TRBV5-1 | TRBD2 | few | TGCGCCAGCAGCGAGACGCGGGCTAGCGGATACAATGAGCAGTTCTTC | CASSETRASGYNEQFF
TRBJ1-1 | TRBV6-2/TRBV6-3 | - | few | TGTGCCAGCAGTTACCATTTAGAAGCTTTCTTT | CASSYHLEAFF
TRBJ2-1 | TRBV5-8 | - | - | TGTGCCAGCAGCTTGTTAAAGCGCTCGCAGTTCTTC | CASSLLKRSQFF
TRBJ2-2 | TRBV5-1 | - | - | TGCGCCAGCAGTCAAATGTGGGCCGGCGAAGGGGGGACCGGGGAGCTGTTTTTT | CASSQMWAGEGGTGELFF
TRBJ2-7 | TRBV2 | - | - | TGTGCCAGCAGTCGGGTCCTCCTGAAGCAGCAGTACTTC | CASSRVLLKQQYF
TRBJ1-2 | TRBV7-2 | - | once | TGTGCCAGCAGCTTACGGACCGGCTATGGCTACACCTTC | CASSLRTGYGYTF
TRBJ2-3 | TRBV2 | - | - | TGTGCCAGCACCCACGACGCGGACTGGATGAGCACAGATACGCAGTATTTT | CASTHDADWMSTDTQYF
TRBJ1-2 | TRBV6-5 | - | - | TGTGCCAGCAGCACACAAACAGTCTATGGCTACACCTTC | CASSTQTVYGYTF
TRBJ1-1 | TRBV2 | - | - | TGTGCCAGCAGTTACAGACTGGGGGACACTGAAGCTTTCTTT | CASSYRLGDTEAFF
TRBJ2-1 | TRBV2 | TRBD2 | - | TGTGCCAGCAGACTAGCGGGGGTATACAATGAGCAGTTCTTC | CASRLAGVYNEQFF
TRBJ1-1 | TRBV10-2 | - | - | TGCGCCAGCAGTGAGTCGAGGGGGGGGACTGAAGCTTTCTTT | CASSESRGGTEAFF
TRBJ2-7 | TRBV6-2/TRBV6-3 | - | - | TGTGCCAGCAGTTTCTGGCCTCTAGCGAACTCCTACGAGCAGTACTTC | CASSFWPLANSYEQYF